This TCR beta chain came from a study of blood T cells in healthy people across ages. A second PCR, run for roughly 7 to 12 cycles, used a sample-barcoded 5' primer plus a J-beta primer mix. TCRdb independently ran MiXCR on the 5' RACE reads; one entry per CDR3 protein. Among around 1.5 million distinct CDR3 sequences, approximately 59% were seen once, and the ten largest hold under 8.5%. Input material: blood. This TCR was sampled from a man aged 18 to 30 in good health.

The CDR3 sequence: CASSQIRVTSTDTQYF. CDR3 DNA sequence: TGCGCCAGCAGCCAGATCAGGGTCACTAGCACAGATACGCAGTATTTT. The V call is TRBV4-1, the J call TRBJ2-3; possibly TRBD1 for D (5 bases). V was pared by 3 bases and J by 0 bases, with 13 bases between. Germline CDR1 reads MGHRA; CDR2 reads YSYEKL. The CDR3 runs 16 residues.